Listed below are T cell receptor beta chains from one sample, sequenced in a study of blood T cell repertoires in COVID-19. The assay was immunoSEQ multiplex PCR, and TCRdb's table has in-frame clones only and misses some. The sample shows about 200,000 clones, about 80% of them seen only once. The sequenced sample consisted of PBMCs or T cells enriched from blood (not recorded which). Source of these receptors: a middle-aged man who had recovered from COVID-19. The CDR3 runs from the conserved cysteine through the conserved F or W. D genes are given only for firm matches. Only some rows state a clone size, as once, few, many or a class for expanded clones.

CASSVGRGRGYEQYF | TRBJ2-7 | - | TRBV7-2 | -
CASSLVAGGEQYF | TRBJ2-7 | - | TRBV11-2 | TRBD2
CASSLGTAKSYGYTF | TRBJ1-2 | - | TRBV5-1 | -
CASSVGQGVSPLHF | TRBJ1-6 | - | TRBV9 | -
CASAFGSAEAFF | TRBJ1-1 | few | TRBV28 | -
CATTLGGVQGYTF | TRBJ1-2 | - | TRBV15 | -
CASSQVAGPNEKLFF | TRBJ1-4 | few | TRBV4-1 | -
CASTRDRGFYGYTF | TRBJ1-2 | - | TRBV28 | TRBD1
CASSPSTDTQYF | TRBJ2-3 | once | TRBV18 | -
CASSQQVSGTEAFF | TRBJ1-1 | - | TRBV7-3 | -
CATSRDRQGTGNTIYF | TRBJ1-3 | - | TRBV15 | TRBD1
CASSIAGGSRDTQYF | TRBJ2-3 | - | TRBV19 | -
CSVDKQGNYGYTF | TRBJ1-2 | - | TRBV29-1 | -
CASSLIAWASGNTIYF | TRBJ1-3 | - | TRBV7-9 | -
CASTPSGVWGAQYF | TRBJ2-5 | - | TRBV2 | TRBD2
CASSNRDRGTEAFF | TRBJ1-1 | - | TRBV6-5 | TRBD1
CASSPSGGPHEQFF | TRBJ2-1 | - | TRBV5-1 | TRBD2
CASSLYRDGLNEKLFF | TRBJ1-4 | - | TRBV11-2 | -
CASDRGGYTF | TRBJ1-2 | - | TRBV7-2 | TRBD1
CASREGQGFYNEQFF | TRBJ2-1 | - | TRBV25-1 | TRBD1
CASSPSAAVAMYGYTF | TRBJ1-2 | - | TRBV18 | -
CASSSRVGSSSGNTIYF | TRBJ1-3 | few | TRBV2 | -
CAWSVSLVTNYGYTF | TRBJ1-2 | once | TRBV30 | -
CASSHRKMRGETGQLTDTQYF | TRBJ2-3 | - | TRBV4-1 | TRBD1
CASSQVASTGLYGYTF | TRBJ1-2 | - | TRBV4-1 | TRBD1
CASSLDRHEQFF | TRBJ2-1 | - | TRBV14 | -
CATSRGLSVGNTIYF | TRBJ1-3 | once | TRBV15 | -
CASSRRLAGSTTNTGELFF | TRBJ2-2 | - | TRBV19 | TRBD2
CASSTHGGAWGYTF | TRBJ1-2 | once | TRBV6-5 | -
CASSPQTGHGETQYF | TRBJ2-5 | - | TRBV19 | TRBD1
CASSPQRVTDTQYF | TRBJ2-3 | - | TRBV5-1 | -
CASSPFGEKLFF | TRBJ1-4 | - | TRBV7-9 | -
CAISLRQGETPSPLHF | TRBJ1-6 | - | TRBV10-3 | TRBD1
CASSSRAGKGTYNEQFF | TRBJ2-1 | - | TRBV7-7 | -
CASSYGTGANTEAFF | TRBJ1-1 | - | TRBV6-8 | TRBD1
CASSLGFSDTQYF | TRBJ2-3 | - | TRBV7-2 | -
CAISEGTGHGEKLFF | TRBJ1-4 | few | TRBV10-3 | TRBD1
CASGLALQGAVAGGWHSNQPQHF | TRBJ1-5 | - | TRBV12-5 | TRBD1
CASSLDSTGELFF | TRBJ2-2 | - | TRBV5-1 | -
CSGTTGFTGELFF | TRBJ2-2 | - | TRBV29-1 | TRBD1
CASRRPTGVLSTGELFF | TRBJ2-2 | - | TRBV2 | TRBD1
CASSTGVAPFF | TRBJ2-1 | - | TRBV19 | -
CAWTPQPNYGYTF | TRBJ1-2 | - | TRBV30 | -
CASSSDSVEAFF | TRBJ1-1 | - | TRBV7-9 | -
CASSSDTGVILGNEQFF | TRBJ2-1 | - | TRBV7-6 | -
CASSLDRYTGELFF | TRBJ2-2 | few | TRBV7-9 | -
CASSIRLLTGQNTEAFF | TRBJ1-1 | - | TRBV19 | -
CASSMGGRFYGYTF | TRBJ1-2 | - | TRBV19 | -
CASSRSGTADNEQFF | TRBJ2-1 | - | TRBV28 | -
CASSYSTGKFTYNEQFF | TRBJ2-1 | few | TRBV6-2/TRBV6-3 | -
CASSFDSLGAFF | TRBJ1-1 | - | TRBV7-9 | -
CAWSVASSGGETQYF | TRBJ2-5 | - | TRBV30 | TRBD2
CASSVQGRRQFF | TRBJ2-1 | - | TRBV6-2/TRBV6-3 | -